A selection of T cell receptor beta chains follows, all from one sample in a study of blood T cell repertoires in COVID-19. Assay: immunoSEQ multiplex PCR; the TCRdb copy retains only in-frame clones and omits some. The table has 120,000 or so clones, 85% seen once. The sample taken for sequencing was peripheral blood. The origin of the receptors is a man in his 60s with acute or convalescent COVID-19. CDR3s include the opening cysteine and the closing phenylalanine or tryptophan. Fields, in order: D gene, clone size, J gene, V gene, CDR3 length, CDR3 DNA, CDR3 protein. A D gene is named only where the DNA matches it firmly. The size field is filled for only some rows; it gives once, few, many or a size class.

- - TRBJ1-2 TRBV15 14 TGTGCCACCAGCAGAGGAGGCGGATCCTATGGCTACACCTTC CATSRGGGSYGYTF
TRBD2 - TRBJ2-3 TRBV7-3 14 TGTGCCAGCAGCTATAGCGGGAGCACAGATACGCAGTATTTT CASSYSGSTDTQYF
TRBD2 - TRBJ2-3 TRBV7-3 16 TGTGCCAGCAGCTTAAACGTCGGGGGGAGCACAGATACGCAGTATTTT CASSLNVGGSTDTQYF
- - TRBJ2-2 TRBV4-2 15 TGTGCCAGCAGCCAAGATCAGGACAGCACCGGGGAGCTGTTTTTT CASSQDQDSTGELFF
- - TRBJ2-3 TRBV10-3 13 TGTGCCATCACGAGGGTAGCCGGAGATACGCAGTATTTT CAITRVAGDTQYF
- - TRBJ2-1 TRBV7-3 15 TGTGCCAGCAGCTCCGGGCGAGGGCTGATTAATGAGCAGTTCTTC CASSSGRGLINEQFF
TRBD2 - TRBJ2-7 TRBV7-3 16 TGTGCCAGCAGCTTAAGCGCAAGCGGGAGCGGCCACGAGCAGTACTTC CASSLSASGSGHEQYF
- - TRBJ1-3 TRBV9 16 TGTGCCAGCAGCCCCACCACCTCGGGGGTGGGAAACACCATATATTTT CASSPTTSGVGNTIYF
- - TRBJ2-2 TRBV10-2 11 TGCGCCAGCGGGAGTGCCGGGGAGCTGTTTTTT CASGSAGELFF
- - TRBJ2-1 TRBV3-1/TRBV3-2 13 TGTGCCAGCAGCCAAGGGCCAAACAATGAGCAGTTCTTC CASSQGPNNEQFF
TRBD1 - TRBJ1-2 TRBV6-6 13 TGTGCCAGCAGTTTCACAGGGGTGGGGGGCTACACCTTC CASSFTGVGGYTF
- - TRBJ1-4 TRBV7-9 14 TGTGCCAGCAGCCCCCGCGATAATAATGAAAAACTGTTTTTT CASSPRDNNEKLFF
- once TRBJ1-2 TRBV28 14 TGTGCCAGCAGTCCTCCTGGGGGGAACTATGGCTACACCTTC CASSPPGGNYGYTF
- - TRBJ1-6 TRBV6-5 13 TGTGCCAGCAGTACCAGGAGGAATTCACCCCTCCACTTT CASSTRRNSPLHF
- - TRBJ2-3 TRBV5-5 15 TGTGCCAGCAGGGTAGGGGGGGCCAAGAGCGATACGCAGTATTTT CASRVGGAKSDTQYF
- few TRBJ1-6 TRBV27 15 TGTGCCAGCAGCGTTCTCGGACAGTATAATTCACCCCTCCACTTT CASSVLGQYNSPLHF
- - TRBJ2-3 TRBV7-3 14 TGTGCCAGCAGCCCCGATAGATACACAGATACGCAGTATTTT CASSPDRYTDTQYF
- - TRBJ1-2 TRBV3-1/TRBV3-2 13 TGTGCCAGCAGACGAGGGGGGGTTCGTGGCTACACCTTC CASRRGGVRGYTF
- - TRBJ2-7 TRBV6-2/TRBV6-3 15 TGTGCCAGCAGTTACTCTAGCGCCTCCTCCTACGAGCAGTACTTC CASSYSSASSYEQYF
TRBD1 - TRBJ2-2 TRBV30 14 TGTGCCTGGAGGGGACAGGGGAAAGACGGGGAGCTGTTTTTT CAWRGQGKDGELFF
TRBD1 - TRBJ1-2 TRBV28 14 TGTGCCAGCAGTACTCTTCCAGGGGGCCAAGGCTACACCTTC CASSTLPGGQGYTF
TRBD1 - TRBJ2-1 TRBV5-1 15 TGCGCCAGCAGCTTGGGCGGGACAGGGGTCAATGAGCAGTTCTTC CASSLGGTGVNEQFF
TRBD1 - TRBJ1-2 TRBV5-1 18 TGCGCCAGCAGCTTGGTGCCGCAACCACGGGACAGGGCCGATGGCTACACCTTC CASSLVPQPRDRADGYTF
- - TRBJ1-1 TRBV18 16 TGTGCCAGCTCACCATCGTCGGGACTGATGAACACTGAAGCTTTCTTT CASSPSSGLMNTEAFF